This TCR beta chain was recovered during a study of cytomegalovirus exposure and HLA in healthy donors. V lost 1 base and J lost 4; bases outside the gene matches: 6. Germline V gene data show CDR1 as SGHRS and CDR2 as YFSETQ. The CDR3 totals 15 residues. Vbeta (60) and Jbeta (13) primers were used in the PCR. The protocol was immunoSEQ multiplex PCR, while the TCRdb copy is restricted to in-frame clones and leaves out a portion. The profile shows about 180,000 clones, more than 80% of them singletons. This TCR was sampled from a man between 18 and 35 years old in good health and CMV-seronegative. The chain employs TRBV5-1 and TRBJ2-3; 7 nucleotides align to TRBD2. Specimen: PBMCs. The CDR3 DNA reads as TGCGCCAGCAGCTTGCTAGCGGACGCCCCAGATACGCAGTATTTT. Protein product: CASSLLADAPDTQYF.